This note documents a single T cell receptor (beta chain) sequence. Germline V gene data show CDR1 as SEHNR and CDR2 as FQNEAQ (reference sequence). J was trimmed by 3 bases and V by 5 bases; bases with no gene match: 7. The CDR3 extends over 15 amino acids. Produced via immunoSEQ multiplex PCR; TCRdb's table is partial and in-frame only. The sample contains some 50,000 clones, about nine tenths of which appear only once. These data are taken from a study of blood T cell repertoires in COVID-19. V and J are TRBV7-9 and TRBJ2-1; 7 bases are shared with TRBD2. The sample consisted of peripheral blood. This TCR was sampled from a man between 35 and 55 years old with acute or convalescent COVID-19. The DNA of the CDR3 is TGTGCCAGCAGCGGAGCGGGGACTTTCTACAATGAGCAGTTCTTC. It codes for CASSGAGTFYNEQFF.